One T cell receptor (beta chain) is described in this entry. Its antigen is not known. This CDR3 is built from 15 residues. Germline V gene data show CDR1 as MNHNS and CDR2 as SASEGT. The V segment lost 9 bases and the J segment 8 bases; nucleotides outside the gene matches: 15. This sample is drawn from a study of radiation and T cells in renal cell carcinoma. Study information: Nephrectomy followed 15 Gy stereotactic body radiation by 4 weeks. General study results and limits: In blood, top tumor clones expanded by 2 weeks, shrinking by 4.

Sequencing used immunoSEQ multiplex PCR; TCRdb keeps in-frame clones, though not all of them. The data show tens of thousands of clones, about 80% seen once. Time point denoted: blood 2 weeks post-SBRT. The treatment was: 15 Gy SBRT to primary tumor, nephrectomy 4 weeks later. After SBRT, blood was collected at 2 and 4 weeks, plus baseline. This renal cell carcinoma was of the clear cell type. The sequences come from blood, collected from a patient whose treatment included radiotherapy and nephrectomy. The sequence derives from a woman in her 70s with renal cell carcinoma. The J gene is TRBJ1-2, the V gene TRBV6-1; 10 bases are shared with TRBD1. CDR3 protein: CARSEPGQGFGGYTF. CDR3 coding DNA: TGTGCCAGGAGCGAACCGGGACAGGGGTTTGGCGGCTACACCTTC.